The 20 T cell receptor beta chains below all came from one sample that was sequenced in a study of immune evolution from preneoplasia to lung adenocarcinoma. Data came from immunoSEQ multiplex PCR; TCRdb stores just in-frame clones and leaves some out. This sample has 4,500 or so clones, with around 81% found just once. Sequenced material: FFPE adjacent normal lung tissue. The receptors were sampled from a donor of 70 years or more with lung adenocarcinoma.

This clone was counted once. The chain uses TRBV9 and TRBJ1-2; a possible D gene is TRBD1 (6 bases). Trimming cost V 2 bases and J 7 bases, with 12 bases left between them. CDR1 is SGDLS, CDR2 YYNGEE, per germline. The CDR3 has 13 residues. The CDR3 DNA reads as TGTGCCAGCAGCGTTCAGGGGCGAGGTGGCTACACCTTC. Amino acids: CASSVQGRGGYTF. Complete variable domain (other parts from reference TRBV9 and TRBJ1-2): DSGVTQTPKHLITATGQRVTLRCSPRSGDLSVYWYQQSLDQGLQFLIQYYNGEERAKGNILERFSAQQFPDLHSELNLSSLELGDSALYFCASSVQGRGGYTFGSGTRLTVV.

The chain couples TRBV5-1 to TRBJ2-7; a weak D match, TRBD2 (5 bases). Germline lookup yields CDR1 SGHRS and CDR2 YFSETQ. The CDR3 runs 14 residues. The V and J ends lost 3 bases and 2 bases respectively, with 12 bases between them. CDR3 DNA sequence: TGCGCCAGCAGCTCCGGACTGGGAACCTACGAGCAGTACTTC. Translated, it gives CASSSGLGTYEQYF.

The gene calls are TRBV19 and TRBJ2-2, with D perhaps given as TRBD1 or TRBD2 (5 bases each). The ends were cut back, 1 base at V and 6 bases at J, with 6 bases in the middle. CDR3 size: 13 residues. Germline V gives CDR1 LNHDA, CDR2 SQIVND (reference sequence). This CDR3 is CASSIGGSGELFF. The CDR3 DNA sequence: TGTGCCAGTAGTATAGGGGGGTCCGGGGAGCTGTTTTTT.

This chain uses TRBV2 with TRBJ1-2, with 8 bases lining up with TRBD1. This CDR3 region has 17 residues. Looked up from germline, CDR1 is SNHLY and CDR2 is FYNNEI. The V segment lost 7 bases and the J segment 8 bases; nucleotides outside the gene matches: 21. Written as DNA, the CDR3 is TGTGCCAGCATCCCGGTCCCGGGGACAGGATCCCCGGGGGGCTACACCTTC. It yields the protein CASIPVPGTGSPGGYTF.

This chain uses TRBV4-1 with TRBJ1-5; 7 bases are a match to TRBD1. The CDR3 loop spans 15 amino acids. Germline CDR1 is MGHRA and CDR2 is YSYEKL. With 4 bases clipped from V and 3 bases from J, the junction kept 6 bases outside the gene matches. The CDR3 DNA sequence: TGCGCCAGCAGCCTCTTTACAGGGGACAATCAGCCCCAGCATTTT. Translated, it gives CASSLFTGDNQPQHF.

The chain joins TRBV7-2 to TRBJ2-1; D may be TRBD2 (7 bases). This CDR3 comprises 14 residues. Germline V CDR1 and CDR2: SGHTA, FQGNSA. With 1 base removed from V and 5 bases from J, the gap between germline ends came to 9 bases. Here the CDR3 reads CASSLERDNNEQFF. As DNA, the CDR3 is TGTGCCAGCAGCTTAGAGCGGGACAACAATGAGCAGTTCTTC.

This chain uses TRBV11-3 with TRBJ2-1; 7 nucleotides agree with TRBD2. This CDR3 is 15 amino acids long. In germline, CDR1 is SGHNT, CDR2 YENEEA. V lost 0 bases and J lost 4; bases outside the gene matches: 3. CDR3 sequence: CASSLDSSGYNEQFF. CDR3 sequence (DNA): TGTGCCAGCAGCTTAGATTCTAGCGGTTACAATGAGCAGTTCTTC.

The chain links TRBV19 to TRBJ1-5, with 9 bases that match TRBD1. The CDR3 has 14 residues. With V trimmed by 4 bases and J by 4 bases, 2 bases remained unmatched. CDR1 and CDR2 (germline): LNHDA, SQIVND (reference sequence). CDR3 DNA: TGTGCCAGTAGTAGCGGGACAGGGAATCAGCCCCAGCATTTT. This translates into CASSSGTGNQPQHF.

This chain uses TRBV7-2 with TRBJ2-1; 8 bases are shared with TRBD2. The junction had 13 bases not matched to a gene; V was cut back by 1 base and J by 8 bases. CDR1 is SGHTA and CDR2 is FQGNSA in the germline V gene. There are 17 residues in the CDR3. The CDR3 here is CASSLVVAGRAGDEQFF. DNA of the CDR3: TGTGCCAGCAGCTTAGTCGTAGCGGGACGGGCCGGGGATGAGCAGTTCTTC.

The chain carries TRBV6-4 and TRBJ2-6, with TRBD1 as a possible D gene (5 bases). With 10 bases removed from V and 2 bases from J, the gap between germline ends came to 12 bases. From germline, CDR1 is MRHNA and CDR2 SNTAGT. The CDR3 totals 14 residues. The CDR3 spells CATSDSPGANVLTF. The CDR3 nucleotides read TGTGCCACCTCAGACAGCCCTGGGGCCAACGTCCTGACTTTC.

This chain links TRBV19 with TRBJ1-1; no reliable D call. The germline V and J ends were trimmed by 7 bases and 1 base, with 13 bases remaining between them. Germline assignment: CDR1 LNHDA and CDR2 SQIVND (reference sequence). The CDR3 is made up of 14 amino acids. CDR3 in DNA: TGTGCCAGTACCCAACGCGAGGGGAACACTGAAGCTTTCTTT. This encodes CASTQREGNTEAFF.

V is TRBV28 and J is TRBJ2-3, with unresolved D. CDR3 length equals 15 residues. Germline values: CDR1 MDHEN, CDR2 SYDVKM. Trimming stripped 5 bases from V and 4 bases from J, with 16 bases between. CDR3 sequence (DNA): TGTGCCAGCAGTGTCCCGGCCCGAGGATCAGATACGCAGTATTTT. Protein: CASSVPARGSDTQYF.

The chain carries TRBV18 and TRBJ1-1; the D gene is possibly TRBD1 (5 bases). The CDR3 extends over 14 amino acids. V was trimmed by 3 bases and J by 4 bases, leaving 12 bases between them. The germline V gene has CDR1 KGHSH and CDR2 LQKENI. CDR3: CASSPPPGATEAFF. CDR3 bases: TGTGCCAGCTCACCTCCCCCCGGGGCCACTGAAGCTTTCTTT.

This clone appeared once. V is TRBV7-2 and J is TRBJ1-1; D remains unclear. The CDR3 extends over 15 amino acids. V was pared by 3 bases and J by 3 bases, with 14 bases between. From germline, CDR1 is SGHTA and CDR2 FQGNSA. CDR3 DNA: TGTGCCAGCAGCTTTTTCCCCGACTGGGACACTGAAGCTTTCTTT. It is translated as CASSFFPDWDTEAFF.

This sequence joins TRBV27 and TRBJ2-1, with TRBD2 matching over 8 bases. CDR1 and CDR2 from the germline V gene are MNHEY and SMNVEV (reference sequence). The CDR3 length is 15 residues. V gave up 5 bases and J gave up 2 bases; unmatched junction bases: 5. CDR3 DNA: TGTGCCAGCAGTCGTAAGCGGGAGACCTACAATGAGCAGTTCTTC. Protein: CASSRKRETYNEQFF.

This sequence joins TRBV30 and TRBJ2-2, with a weak D call TRBD1 (6 bases). This CDR3 has 12 amino acids. Germline values: CDR1 GTSNPN, CDR2 SVGIG (reference sequence). V lost 4 bases and J lost 5, with 8 bases in between. The CDR3: CAWNRDTGELFF. In DNA, the CDR3 is TGTGCCTGGAACAGGGATACCGGGGAGCTGTTTTTT.

The rearrangement uses TRBV7-2 and TRBJ2-3, with D perhaps matching TRBD2 (6 bases). Germline assignment: CDR1 SGHTA and CDR2 FQGNSA. The CDR3 has 13 amino acids. The V end was cut by 5 bases, the J end by 10 bases, with 16 bases between. CDR3 protein: CASSASLAMSQYF. The DNA for the CDR3 is TGTGCCAGCAGCGCCAGTCTAGCGATGTCGCAGTATTTT.

V is TRBV4-1 and J is TRBJ2-1; a weak D match, TRBD2 (5 bases). V lost 4 bases to trimming and J lost 1 base, with 8 bases between them. Per the germline V gene, CDR1 is MGHRA and CDR2 is YSYEKL. The CDR3 contains 14 residues. The CDR3 region is CASSRGGSYNEQFF. The CDR3 DNA is TGCGCCAGCAGCCGTGGCGGGTCCTACAATGAGCAGTTCTTC.

The chain combines TRBV30 with TRBJ1-5; no clear D gene. The CDR3 runs to 18 residues. CDR1 and CDR2 (germline): GTSNPN, SVGIG (reference sequence). V was shortened by 0 bases and J by 4 bases, with 22 bases between the two germline ends. The CDR3 bases are TGTGCCTGGAGTGTAGGTCGGCGGTTTGGGTTTCGGAATCAGCCCCAGCATTTT. Translating it yields CAWSVGRRFGFRNQPQHF. Drawing the rest from reference TRBV30 and TRBJ1-5, the complete variable domain is SQTIHQWPATLVQPVGSPLSLECTVEGTSNPNLYWYRQAAGRGLQLLFYSVGIGQISSEVPQNLSASRPQDRQFILSSKKLLLSDSGFYLCAWSVGRRFGFRNQPQHFGDGTRLSIL.

The CDR3 DNA reads TGTGCCAGCAGCTTAAGGCAGGGGATTGACGAGCAGTACTTC. This sequence encodes CASSLRQGIDEQYF. The chain is built from TRBV7-6 and TRBJ2-7, with D possibly matching TRBD1 (6 bases). Looked up from germline, CDR1 is SGHVS and CDR2 is FNYEAQ. CDR3 length equals 14 residues. V gave up 2 bases and J gave up 5 bases, with 13 bases separating them.